The 9 T cell receptor beta chains presented below share a single source sample, sequenced in a study of blood T cells in healthy people across ages. Primed by a sample-barcoded 5' primer and a J-beta primer mix, a second PCR proceeded for 7 to 11 cycles. TCRdb called the 5' RACE reads again in MiXCR, with one record for every CDR3 protein. The sample has some 1.6 million distinct CDR3 sequences; about 35% are singletons. What was sequenced was blood. The origin of the receptors is a woman in her 30s in good health.

The chain combines TRBV5-1 with TRBJ2-1; 10 bases fit TRBD2. With V trimmed by 7 bases and J by 5 bases, 15 bases remained unmatched. This CDR3 has 17 amino acids. Germline CDR1 is SGHRS and CDR2 is YFSETQ. This CDR3 reads CASDPHPSGGGNNEQFF. The CDR3, as DNA: TGCGCCAGCGATCCCCACCCGAGCGGGGGGGGGAACAATGAGCAGTTCTTC.

There are a few counts of this clonotype. The rearrangement uses TRBV24-1 and TRBJ2-3; D call uncertain. CDR1 and CDR2 (germline): KGHDR, SFDVKD. V dropped 9 bases and J dropped 0 bases, with 12 bases sitting between them. This CDR3 is 14 amino acids long. This chain's CDR3 is CATQGKGSTDTQYF. CDR3 DNA: TGTGCCACCCAAGGGAAAGGGAGCACAGATACGCAGTATTTT.

This clonotype was seen ten or more times. The chain links TRBV20-1 to TRBJ2-5, with D possibly matching TRBD2 (5 bases). This CDR3 is 13 amino acids long. V shed 0 bases and J shed 3 bases, with 8 bases lying between them. The germline gives CDR1 DFQATT, CDR2 SNEGSKA (reference sequence). The CDR3 DNA sequence: TGCAGTGCTAGAGATGTCGGGGAAGAGACCCAGTACTTC. The encoded protein is CSARDVGEETQYF.

There are a few counts of this clonotype. This chain connects TRBV20-1 to TRBJ2-7, with TRBD2 matching over 7 bases. The CDR3 loop spans 14 amino acids. Germline values: CDR1 DFQATT, CDR2 SNEGSKA (reference sequence). The V and J ends lost 5 bases and 0 bases, in that order; junction bases with no gene match: 7. The CDR3 sequence is CSAPLAEISYEQYF. The DNA of the CDR3 is TGCAGTGCTCCCCTAGCGGAAATCTCCTACGAGCAGTACTTC.

A few counts support this clonotype. The chain links TRBV7-9 to TRBJ2-1; 11 bases agree with TRBD2. V lost 2 bases, J lost 4 bases, and 4 bases stayed unmatched. This CDR3 region has 16 residues. The germline V gene has CDR1 SEHNR and CDR2 FQNEAQ (reference sequence). The DNA for the CDR3 is TGTGCCAGCAGCTTAATAGCGGGAGGGCCTTACAATGAGCAGTTCTTC. Translated, it gives CASSLIAGGPYNEQFF.

The chain employs TRBV3-1 and TRBJ2-7; D possibly corresponds to TRBD1 (5 bases). CDR3 length: 16 residues. With 5 bases removed from V and 1 base from J, the gap between germline ends came to 18 bases. CDR1 and CDR2 from the germline V gene are LGHDT and YNNKEL (reference sequence). This CDR3 reads CASSRTEGEGSYEQYF. The CDR3 DNA follows: TGTGCCAGCAGCAGAACGGAAGGGGAAGGTTCCTACGAGCAGTACTTC.

This clonotype was found once. The V call is TRBV18, the J call TRBJ1-5; no definite D call. Trimming removed 4 bases at V and 1 base at J, with 11 bases between. Germline V gene lookup returns CDR1 KGHSH and CDR2 LQKENI. The CDR3 length is 15 residues. CDR3 loop: CASSQTSGSNQPQHF. The CDR3 region has the DNA TGTGCCAGCTCACAAACCTCCGGGAGCAATCAGCCCCAGCATTTT.

The rearrangement uses TRBV2 and TRBJ2-4; D gene unclear. Germline V gives CDR1 SNHLY, CDR2 FYNNEI. CDR3 length: 12 residues. The V and J ends lost 2 bases and 13 bases respectively, with 12 bases between them. CDR3 DNA sequence: TGTGCCAGCAGTGAATTGGGCGGCCCACAGTACTTC. This encodes CASSELGGPQYF. Together with reference TRBV2 and TRBJ2-4, the CDR3 gives the full variable domain: EPEVTQTPSHQVTQMGQEVILRCVPISNHLYFYWYRQILGQKVEFLVSFYNNEISEKSEIFDDQFSVERPDGSNFTLKIRSTKLEDSAMYFCASSELGGPQYFGAGTRLSVL.

This clonotype has a count of ten or more. J is TRBJ2-7 and V is TRBV4-1, with 8 bases matching TRBD2. V trimming: 2 bases; J trimming: 1 base; junction bases outside the gene matches: 10. Germline V gives CDR1 MGHRA, CDR2 YSYEKL. This CDR3 is 17 amino acids long. Here the CDR3 reads CASSQRPPGGVSYEQYF. The CDR3 coding sequence is TGCGCCAGCAGCCAAAGACCCCCGGGAGGGGTATCCTACGAGCAGTACTTC.